Listed below are T cell receptor beta chains from one sample, sequenced in a study of T cell responses to AZD1222 COVID-19 vaccine. Using immunoSEQ multiplex PCR, the repertoire was profiled, and TCRdb retains in-frame clones only, with some absent. Seen here are roughly 140,000 clones, 75% to 90% observed once, and the top ten hold about 1.5%. The source material was peripheral blood, sampled on day 0 of AZD1222 vaccination. The receptors were sampled from an adult in good health. Both conserved end residues are part of each CDR3. The D gene is left open where the match is weak. Clone sizes are given selectively: once, few, many, or a class where the clone is expanded.

j_gene,v_gene,d_gene,abundance,CDR3aa,CDR3nt
TRBJ2-1,TRBV7-2,NA,NA,CASSLAAEYEQFF,TGTGCCAGCAGCTTAGCGGCTGAATATGAGCAGTTCTTC
TRBJ1-2,TRBV6-5,TRBD1,once,CASSKDRLYGYTF,TGTGCCAGCAGCAAGGACAGGTTATATGGCTACACCTTC
TRBJ2-4,TRBV7-9,NA,NA,CASSFEAGPAIAKNIQYF,TGTGCCAGCAGCTTTGAGGCGGGCCCAGCGATAGCCAAAAACATTCAGTACTTC
TRBJ1-2,TRBV13,NA,NA,CASSFRSSGYGYTF,TGTGCCAGCAGCTTTCGGAGTTCTGGCTATGGCTACACCTTC
TRBJ1-5,TRBV10-3,TRBD1,NA,CAISEYGTGSNQPQHF,TGTGCCATCAGTGAGTACGGGACAGGGAGCAATCAGCCCCAGCATTTT
TRBJ2-7,TRBV7-8,TRBD2,NA,CASSQKGGTSVSYEQYF,TGTGCCAGCAGCCAAAAGGGGGGGACTAGCGTCTCCTACGAGCAGTACTTC
TRBJ2-2,TRBV7-9,TRBD2,NA,CASSLFLAGSNTGELFF,TGTGCCAGCAGCTTGTTTCTAGCGGGATCGAACACCGGGGAGCTGTTTTTT
TRBJ1-1,TRBV5-1,TRBD1,NA,CASSFTGAGNTEAFF,TGCGCCAGCAGCTTCACAGGGGCTGGGAACACTGAAGCTTTCTTT
TRBJ2-7,TRBV6-2/TRBV6-3,NA,NA,CASSNLAGVEQYF,TGTGCCAGCAGTAACCTTGCCGGGGTCGAGCAGTACTTC
TRBJ1-4,TRBV13,TRBD1,NA,CASSLGDRGRFNEKLFF,TGTGCCAGCAGCTTAGGGGACAGGGGGCGTTTTAATGAAAAACTGTTTTTT